This TCR beta chain comes out of a study of shared clonotypes between healthy human individuals. The overall study: CD4 naive and memory got three plates each, CD8 naive two, CD8 memory one. Study-wide findings and caveats: Genetic and exposure-history diversity was limited by the few donors.

The protocol was immunoSEQ multiplex PCR, while the TCRdb copy is restricted to in-frame clones and leaves out a portion. In the table there are roughly 590,000 clones, over 95% of which are singletons. CD45RO-negative, CCR7-selected cells formed the naive CD8 fraction, which excluded terminally differentiated effector memory CD45RA+ cells. Each of the donors was a healthy adult who was HIV-negative and had not had a recent acute infection or vaccination. As for this clone: Its matching antigen is unknown.

This CDR3 spans 14 amino acids. V trimming: 3 bases; J trimming: 7 bases; junction bases outside the gene matches: 5. Germline V CDR1 and CDR2: SGDLS, YYNGEE. This sequence originates from a young woman in good health. The chain links TRBV9 to TRBJ1-2, with TRBD1 matching 11 bases. The specimen sequenced was naive CD8+ T cells sorted from blood. The CDR3 sequence is CASSGGQGARGYTF. CDR3 coding DNA: TGTGCCAGCAGCGGAGGACAGGGGGCTCGTGGCTACACCTTC. The full variable domain, its missing parts supplied by reference TRBV9 and TRBJ1-2, is DSGVTQTPKHLITATGQRVTLRCSPRSGDLSVYWYQQSLDQGLQFLIQYYNGEERAKGNILERFSAQQFPDLHSELNLSSLELGDSALYFCASSGGQGARGYTFGSGTRLTVV.